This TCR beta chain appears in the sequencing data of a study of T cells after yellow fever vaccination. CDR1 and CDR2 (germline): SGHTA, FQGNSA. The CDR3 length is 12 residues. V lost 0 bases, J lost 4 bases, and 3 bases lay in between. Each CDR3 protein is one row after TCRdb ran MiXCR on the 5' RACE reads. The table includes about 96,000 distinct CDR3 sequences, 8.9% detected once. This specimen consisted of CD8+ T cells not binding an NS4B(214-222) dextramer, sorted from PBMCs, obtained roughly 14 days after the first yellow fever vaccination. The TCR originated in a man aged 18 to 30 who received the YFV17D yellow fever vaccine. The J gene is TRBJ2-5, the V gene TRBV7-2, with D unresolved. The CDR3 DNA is TGTGCCAGCAGCTTAGCGCGAGAGACCCAGTACTTC. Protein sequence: CASSLARETQYF.